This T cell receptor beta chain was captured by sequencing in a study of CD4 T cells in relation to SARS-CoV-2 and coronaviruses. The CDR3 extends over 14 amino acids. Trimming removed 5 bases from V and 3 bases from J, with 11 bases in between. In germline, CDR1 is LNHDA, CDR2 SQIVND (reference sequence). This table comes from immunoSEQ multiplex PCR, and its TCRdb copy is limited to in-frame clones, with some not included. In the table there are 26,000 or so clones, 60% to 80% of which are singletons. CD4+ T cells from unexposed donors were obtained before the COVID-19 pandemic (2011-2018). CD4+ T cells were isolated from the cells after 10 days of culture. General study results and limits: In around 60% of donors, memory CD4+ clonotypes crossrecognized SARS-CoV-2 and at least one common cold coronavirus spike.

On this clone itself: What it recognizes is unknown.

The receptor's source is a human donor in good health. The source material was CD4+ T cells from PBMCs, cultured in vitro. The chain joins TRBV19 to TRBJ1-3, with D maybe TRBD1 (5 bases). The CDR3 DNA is TGTGCCAGTAGTCCTCAGGGTATTGGAAACACCATATATTTT. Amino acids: CASSPQGIGNTIYF.